This T cell receptor beta chain was sequenced during a study of blood T cells in healthy people across ages. Study-wide findings and caveats: Expanded clonotype shifts may have been confounded, as the donors had an unknown CMV status. Both naive CD4+ cell counts and diversity were greater in long-lived donors than in aged donors.

Primed by a sample-barcoded 5' primer and a J-beta primer mix, a second PCR proceeded for 7 to 11 cycles. Every cDNA molecule carried a tag from a template-switch adaptor bearing 12 random nucleotides. A single record per CDR3 protein comes from TCRdb applying MiXCR to the 5' RACE reads. The sample holds 1.5 million to 2 million distinct CDR3 sequences; 28% are singletons and the top ten take 7.7%. This clonotype has at least ten counts. Its antigen remains unidentified. The receptor comes from a woman younger than 45 in good health. The sequencing input was blood.

The CDR3 is CASSQGSWDGSSGANVLTF. CDR3 bases: TGTGCCAGCAGCCAAGGTTCGTGGGACGGAAGCTCTGGGGCCAACGTCCTGACTTTC. The genes are TRBV3-1 and TRBJ2-6; D tentatively fits TRBD1 or TRBD2 (5 bases each). The CDR3 sequence is 19 residues long. V lost 1 base and J lost 0, with 16 bases in between. The germline gives CDR1 LGHDT, CDR2 YNNKEL (reference sequence).